The rows below give T cell receptor beta chains drawn from one sample of a study of T cells in Graves' hyperthyroidism and ophthalmopathy. In TCRdb, the multiplex PCR reads were re-called with MiXCR into one record per CDR3 protein. The sample comprises a few hundred thousand distinct CDR3 sequences, around a sixth of which are singletons, and roughly 25% rests with the top ten. The sample was blood. The origin of the receptors is a woman under 30 with Graves' hyperthyroidism that later progressed to Graves' ophthalmopathy. Each CDR3 is given with its conserved first and last residue. A D gene is named only where the DNA matches it firmly. Clone size is shown for a subset of rows, as once, few, many or a class of expanded clone.

>.|TRBV4-3|.|TRBJ2-7
TGCGCCAGCAGCCAAGGGAGTAGTATAGTCTACGAGCAGTACTTC
CASSQGSSIVYEQYF
>.|TRBV28|TRBD2|TRBJ2-3
TGTGCCAGCTGCTTCGGGGGGAGGTACACAGATACGCAGTATTTT
CASCFGGRYTDTQYF
>few|TRBV2|.|TRBJ2-7
TGTGCCAGCACCCCAAAGGGCAGGGCCTACGAGCAGTACTTC
CASTPKGRAYEQYF
>many|TRBV28|.|TRBJ2-7
TGTGCCAGCAGCGTTACTTCCCCAGGGCTCTTCATCCACGAGCAGTACTTC
CASSVTSPGLFIHEQYF
>many|TRBV28|TRBD2|TRBJ2-3
TGTGCATATCGCGGGGGGAACACAGATACGCAGTATTTT
CAYRGGNTDTQYF
>many|TRBV28|TRBD1|TRBJ2-3
TGTGCCAGCAGCTGGACAGGGAGTGAGACAGATACGCAGTATTTT
CASSWTGSETDTQYF
>many|TRBV27|.|TRBJ2-7
TGTGCCAGCAGCCGAGGAGGTGATGGTCTACGGGAGCAGTACTTC
CASSRGGDGLREQYF
>many|TRBV27|TRBD2|TRBJ2-7
TGTGCCAGCAGTTTGGTTAGCGGGACCTCCTACGAGCAGTACTTC
CASSLVSGTSYEQYF
>few|TRBV27|.|TRBJ2-7
TGTGCCAGCTTCCAGGGCGACGAGCAGTACTTC
CASFQGDEQYF
>.|TRBV6-9|.|TRBJ2-6
TGTGCCAGCAGATACCGCTCTGGGGCCAACGTCCTGACTTTC
CASRYRSGANVLTF
>many|TRBV12-3/TRBV12-4|.|TRBJ2-7
TGTGCCAGCAGTCAAACGCGTTCCCGGGGAGAGCAGTACTTC
CASSQTRSRGEQYF
>few|TRBV7-9|TRBD1|TRBJ2-5
TGTGCCAGCAGCTCCAGGTTAGGGACAGCAGAGACCCAGTACTTC
CASSSRLGTAETQYF
>many|TRBV2|.|TRBJ2-1
TGTGCCAGCAGTGAACTCTATGAGCAGTTCTTC
CASSELYEQFF
>.|TRBV7-9|.|TRBJ1-2
TGTGCCAGCAGCGGGGGTATTAACTATGGCTACACCTTC
CASSGGINYGYTF
>many|TRBV2|.|TRBJ2-7
TGTGCCAGCGGTGCCTGGACCTCCTACGAGCAGTACTTC
CASGAWTSYEQYF
>.|TRBV5-6|.|TRBJ2-7
TGTGCCAGCAGCTTCGGGCTCCATTCCTACGAGCAGTACTTC
CASSFGLHSYEQYF
>.|TRBV20-1|TRBD2|TRBJ2-7
TGCAGTGCCTTCGGACTAGCGGGACACGACGAGCAGTACTTC
CSAFGLAGHDEQYF
>many|TRBV27|.|TRBJ1-2
TGTGCCAGCAGTCCCCACACAGGCTATGGCTACACCTTC
CASSPHTGYGYTF
>many|TRBV2|TRBD1|TRBJ2-3
TGTGCCAGCAGTCCGACAGGGCCAGATACGCAGTATTTT
CASSPTGPDTQYF
>.|TRBV29-1|TRBD2|TRBJ2-1
TGCAGCGTTGATCGACTAGCGGGAAGAAGGATAGCTCTTTACAATGAGCAGTTCTTC
CSVDRLAGRRIALYNEQFF
>many|TRBV7-9|TRBD1|TRBJ1-2
TGTGCCAGCAGCGCTGGAAACTCGGGACAGCCCCCTTATGGCTACACCTTC
CASSAGNSGQPPYGYTF
>.|TRBV3-1|.|TRBJ1-2
TGTGCCAGCAGCCAAGGAGGGGGGGCCCGAGACTACACCTTC
CASSQGGGARDYTF
>many|TRBV3-1|TRBD2|TRBJ2-7
TGTGCCAGCCGACTAGCGGGAGCCTACGGATACGAGCAGTACTTC
CASRLAGAYGYEQYF
>many|TRBV7-2|.|TRBJ2-1
TGTGCCAGCAGCCCCCTTCATGAGCAGTTCTTC
CASSPLHEQFF
>.|TRBV7-9|TRBD1|TRBJ2-1
TGTGCCAGCAGCCCAGAGCGGACAGGGTTCTACAATGAGCAGTTCTTC
CASSPERTGFYNEQFF
>many|TRBV5-6|.|TRBJ1-2
TGTGCCAGCAGCTTGGTAGGGATCGGCTACACCTTC
CASSLVGIGYTF
>.|TRBV7-8|.|TRBJ2-7
TGTGCCAGCAGCAACTACAGGGAAACCTACGAGCAGTACTTC
CASSNYRETYEQYF
>many|TRBV27|TRBD1|TRBJ2-1
TGTGCCAGCAGTCCCCTGAGACAGGGAAGTGATGAGCAGTTCTTC
CASSPLRQGSDEQFF
>few|TRBV24-1|.|TRBJ2-5
TGTGCCACCAGTGACGGGGCGGGTGAGACCCAGTACTTC
CATSDGAGETQYF
>.|TRBV20-1|TRBD2|TRBJ2-3
TGCAGTGCTAGTCGGCGGGGGGCTAGCGGGATTATATTGATTAGCACAGATACGCAGTATTTT
CSASRRGASGIILISTDTQYF
>.|TRBV5-1|.|TRBJ2-3
TGCGCCAGCATGTCCGGGATAGGGGGCACAGATACGCAGTATTTT
CASMSGIGGTDTQYF
>.|TRBV30|.|TRBJ2-7
TGTGCCTGGAGTAGAAAGAGCTCCTACGAGCAGTACTTC
CAWSRKSSYEQYF
>many|TRBV3-1|TRBD2|TRBJ2-4
TGTGCCAGCAGCCAAGGAGCTAGCGGGAGGCTAAACATTCAGTACTTC
CASSQGASGRLNIQYF
>many|TRBV12-3/TRBV12-4|.|TRBJ2-1
TGTGCCAGCAGTCCACTACGCAGGGGAATAGTTTACAATGAGCAGTTCTTC
CASSPLRRGIVYNEQFF
>many|TRBV7-9|.|TRBJ1-1
TGTGCCAGCAGCATCCCCCCCCTCACTGAAGCTTTCTTT
CASSIPPLTEAFF
>many|TRBV29-1|TRBD1|TRBJ1-2
TGCAGCGTTGACGGGACAGGGGGCCTGTCTAACTATGGCTACACCTTC
CSVDGTGGLSNYGYTF
>.|TRBV19|TRBD2|TRBJ2-5
TGTGCCACCTCCTTAGCGGGAGGGCAAGAGACCCAGTACTTC
CATSLAGGQETQYF
>.|TRBV5-8|.|TRBJ1-5
TGTGCCAGCAGCTTTACCACGACGCAGGGCTTAGGGCCCCAGCATTTT
CASSFTTTQGLGPQHF
>few|TRBV19|TRBD1|TRBJ1-1
TGTGCCAGTGGATCTCAGGGGGCGGTTACTGAAGCTTTCTTT
CASGSQGAVTEAFF
>.|TRBV11-2|TRBD2|TRBJ2-1
TGTGCCAGCAGTTCCCCGGGACTACCATACAATGAGCAGTTCTTC
CASSSPGLPYNEQFF
>many|TRBV5-1|.|TRBJ1-1
TGCGCCAGCAGCCCGCGACTCCAAGACGGAGCCGAAGCTTTCTTT
CASSPRLQDGAEAFF
>once|TRBV19|.|TRBJ2-2
TGTGCCAGTAGTATAGGAGGGGGCACCGGGGAGCTGTTTTTT
CASSIGGGTGELFF
>.|TRBV27|TRBD2|TRBJ2-3
TGTGCCAGCAGTCTATACGGGACTAGCGGTAGCACAGATACGCAGTATTTT
CASSLYGTSGSTDTQYF
>.|TRBV7-9|.|TRBJ2-3
TGTGCCAGCAGCCTAAGGGTGACGGGCTCAGATACGCAGTATTTT
CASSLRVTGSDTQYF
>many|TRBV28|.|TRBJ1-1
TGTGCCAGCTTAAGAGTGAACACTGAAGCTTTCTTT
CASLRVNTEAFF
>.|TRBV7-9|.|TRBJ2-1
TGTGCCAGCAGCTTAATCCACCATGAGCAGTTCTTC
CASSLIHHEQFF
>.|TRBV7-9|.|TRBJ2-7
TGTGCCAGCAGCTTATTGACCGGGGTCGAGCAGTACTTC
CASSLLTGVEQYF
>few|TRBV5-1|.|TRBJ1-2
TGCGCCAGCAGCTTGGCGTCAGAAAATTATGGCTACACCTTC
CASSLASENYGYTF
>many|TRBV2|TRBD2|TRBJ2-4
TGTGCCAGCAGTCAACTAGCGGGAGGTGCCAAAAACATTCAGTACTTC
CASSQLAGGAKNIQYF
>.|TRBV19|TRBD2|TRBJ2-4
TGTGCCAGTAGTATTCGGCTAGCGGGAGGGATAGCCAAAAACATTCAGTACTTC
CASSIRLAGGIAKNIQYF
>many|TRBV11-2|.|TRBJ1-1
TGTGCCAGCAGCTTAGAGTGGGGGCGCGACACTGAAGCTTTCTTT
CASSLEWGRDTEAFF